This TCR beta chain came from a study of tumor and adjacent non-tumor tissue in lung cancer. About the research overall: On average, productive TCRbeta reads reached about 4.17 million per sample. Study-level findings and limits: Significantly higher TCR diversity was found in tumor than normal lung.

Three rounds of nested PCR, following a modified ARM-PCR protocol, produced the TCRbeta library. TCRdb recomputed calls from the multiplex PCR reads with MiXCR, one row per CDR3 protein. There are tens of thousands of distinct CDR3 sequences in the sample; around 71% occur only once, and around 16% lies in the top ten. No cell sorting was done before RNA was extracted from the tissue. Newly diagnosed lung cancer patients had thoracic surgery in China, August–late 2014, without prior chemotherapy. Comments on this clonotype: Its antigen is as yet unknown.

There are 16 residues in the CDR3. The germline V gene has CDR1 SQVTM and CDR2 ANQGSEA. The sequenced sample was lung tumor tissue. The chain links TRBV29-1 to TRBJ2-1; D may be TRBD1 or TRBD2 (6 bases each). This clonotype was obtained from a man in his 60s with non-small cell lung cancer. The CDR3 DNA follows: TGCAGGGCTAGCGAGGCCACACAGGGTGGCATGGGTGATCAGTTCTTC. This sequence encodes CRASEATQGGMGDQFF.